This T cell receptor (beta chain) was obtained from a study of T-cell memory formation after mild COVID-19. Background on the study: The study found TCR clusters largely donor specific. Study observations and caveats: The authors did not confirm SARS-CoV-2 specificity of second-wave clones peaking day 37.

This clonotype was observed a few times. Antigen specificity is unknown. Germline V CDR1 and CDR2: SGHDN, FVKESK. The CDR3 loop spans 16 amino acids. With 4 bases removed from V and 0 bases from J, the gap between germline ends came to 12 bases. Employing constant-segment primers, 5'RACE generated TCR alpha and TCR beta cDNA libraries bearing sample barcodes and UMIs. TCRdb redid the calling of the 5' RACE reads with MiXCR, one entry per CDR3 protein. The sample includes around 420,000 distinct CDR3 sequences, roughly a quarter of them seen just once. Sequenced input: PBMCs or a T cell subset sorted from them (not recorded which). The TCR comes from an adult woman who had mild COVID-19 (a few samples of this study predate the infection). Cell type and time point are not known. The genes are TRBV14 and TRBJ1-4, with no clear D. CDR3 region: CASSLFLGTTNEKLFF. CDR3 bases: TGTGCCAGCAGCCTCTTCCTTGGGACAACTAATGAAAAACTGTTTTTT.